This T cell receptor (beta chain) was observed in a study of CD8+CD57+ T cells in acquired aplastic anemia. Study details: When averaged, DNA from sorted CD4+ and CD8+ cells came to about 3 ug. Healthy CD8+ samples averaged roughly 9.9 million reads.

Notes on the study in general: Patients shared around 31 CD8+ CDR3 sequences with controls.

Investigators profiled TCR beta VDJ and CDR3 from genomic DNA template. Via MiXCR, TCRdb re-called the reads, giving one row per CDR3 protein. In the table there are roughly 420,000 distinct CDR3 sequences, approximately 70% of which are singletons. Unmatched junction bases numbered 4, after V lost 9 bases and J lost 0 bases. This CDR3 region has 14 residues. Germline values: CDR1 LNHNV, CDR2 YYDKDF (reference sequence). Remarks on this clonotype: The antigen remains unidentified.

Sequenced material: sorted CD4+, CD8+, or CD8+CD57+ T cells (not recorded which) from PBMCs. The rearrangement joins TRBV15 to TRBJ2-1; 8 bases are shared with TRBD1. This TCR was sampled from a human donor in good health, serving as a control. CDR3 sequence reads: CATSDRGSYNEQFF. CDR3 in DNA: TGTGCCACTTCCGACAGGGGCTCCTACAATGAGCAGTTCTTC.